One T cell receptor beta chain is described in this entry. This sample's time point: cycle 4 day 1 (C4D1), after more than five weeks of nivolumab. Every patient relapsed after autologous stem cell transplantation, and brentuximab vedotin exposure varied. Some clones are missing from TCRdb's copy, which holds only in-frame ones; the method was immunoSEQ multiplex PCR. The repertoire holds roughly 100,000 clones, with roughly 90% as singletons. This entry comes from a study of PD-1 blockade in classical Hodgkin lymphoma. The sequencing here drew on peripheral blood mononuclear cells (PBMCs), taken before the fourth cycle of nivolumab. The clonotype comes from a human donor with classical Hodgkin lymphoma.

In nucleotides, the CDR3 is TGTGCCAGCAGCTTTTCCTTAGCGGGTGACACGCAGTATTTT. Residues: CASSFSLAGDTQYF. The chain employs TRBV5-4 and TRBJ2-3; 7 nucleotides match TRBD2. Losses at the gene ends were 2 bases for V and 9 bases for J; bases not matched to a gene: 9. Germline V gene data show CDR1 as SGHNT and CDR2 as YYREEE (reference sequence). The CDR3 has 14 residues.